This record looks at one T cell receptor beta chain sequence and its context. The antigen remains unidentified. Method: immunoSEQ multiplex PCR; TCRdb's copy keeps in-frame clones and lacks some. This sample has 2,500 to 3,000 clones, with about four fifths found just once. This sample is drawn from a study of brain metastases from non-small cell lung cancer. The study's findings and limits: TCR repertoires overlapped largely between brain metastases and matched primaries.

The germline CDR1 and CDR2 sequences are SGHTA and FQGNSA. Trimming left V 2 bases short and J 4 bases short, with 21 bases between. CDR3 length: 17 amino acids. Sequencing was performed on tissue from a brain metastasis. This sequence was found in a donor at least 40 years old with non-small cell lung cancer. The chain carries TRBV7-2 and TRBJ2-7; no reliable D call. This CDR3 reads CASSLSARARTPYEQYF. DNA of the CDR3: TGTGCCAGCAGCTTAAGCGCTAGAGCCCGTACACCTTACGAGCAGTACTTC.